These 24 T cell receptor beta chains were all obtained from the same sample, sequenced in a study of tumor and adjacent non-tumor tissue in lung cancer. TCRbeta libraries were built with three rounds of nested PCR, modified from ARM-PCR. TCRdb re-called the multiplex PCR reads with MiXCR, one entry per CDR3 protein. This table holds approximately 68,000 distinct CDR3 sequences, around 73% found once. This sample's RNA came from whole unsorted tissue. The sequencing input was lung tumor tissue. These receptors were obtained from a man between 60 and 70 years old with non-small cell lung cancer.

The V and J genes are TRBV12-3 or TRBV12-4 and TRBJ2-7; possibly TRBD2 for D (6 bases). V was shortened by 4 bases and J by 0 bases, with 16 bases between the two germline ends. The CDR3 covers 16 residues. The CDR3 DNA is TGTGCCAGCAGTTCCTGGCAACAGGAGGGCTCCTACGAGCAGTACTTC. Amino acids: CASSSWQQEGSYEQYF.

As to this clonotype: One end of the junction does not line up with germline, which may come from a read error. The chain joins TRBV6-2 or TRBV6-3 to TRBJ2-2; 13 bases align to TRBD2. This CDR3 comprises 15 residues. Germline V gene lookup returns CDR1 MNHEY and CDR2 SVGEGT. This CDR3 reads CASSKGLAGAGELFF. For the CDR3, the DNA is TGTGCCAGCAGCAAAGGACTAGCGGGAGCCGGGGAACTGTTTTTT.

Only a few counts were recorded for this clonotype. The CDR3 spells CASRSLQGDTEAFF. CDR3 sequence (DNA): TGTGCCAGCAGATCGTTACAGGGGGACACTGAAGCTTTCTTT. This rearrangement joins TRBV7-9 to TRBJ1-1; 8 bases match TRBD1. This CDR3 is built from 14 residues. The V gene's germline CDR1 is SEHNR and CDR2 FQNEAQ (reference sequence). V was pared by 6 bases and J by 3 bases, with 6 bases of the junction left unmatched.

The chain joins TRBV25-1 to TRBJ1-6; D gene ambiguous. CDR1 is MGHDK, CDR2 SYGVNS, per germline. The length of the CDR3 is 14 residues. Trimming left V 3 bases short and J 10 bases short, with 13 bases between. CDR3 in DNA: TGTGCCAGCAGTGAGTGGCAGGAGAACTCACCCCTCCACTTT. The encoded protein is CASSEWQENSPLHF.

The chain recombines TRBV20-1 with TRBJ2-5; D call uncertain. Deletions cut 3 bases from V and 2 bases from J, with 4 bases between. The CDR3 is 11 residues long. Germline CDR1 and CDR2: DFQATT and SNEGSKA (reference sequence). In nucleotides, the CDR3 is TGCAGTGCTAGGGTTCAAGAGACCCAGTACTTC. Translated: CSARVQETQYF.

As to this clonotype: The conserved phenylalanine or tryptophan is not found at the CDR3 terminus, so this likely reflects a read error. The chain carries TRBV6-5 and TRBJ2-1, with D possibly being TRBD1 (6 bases). Germline lookup yields CDR1 MNHEY and CDR2 SVGAGI. This CDR3 has 15 amino acids. Deletions cut 2 bases from V and 7 bases from J, with 15 bases between. The CDR3 sequence is CASSYGAGDTNEQFL. The CDR3 DNA follows: TGTGCCAGCAGTTACGGGGCAGGGGATACGAATGAGCAGTTCCTC.

This chain joins TRBV20-1 and TRBJ2-1; D remains ambiguous. The CDR3 runs to 14 residues. V lost 7 bases and J 0 bases, leaving 13 bases between the germline ends. Germline lookup yields CDR1 DFQATT and CDR2 SNEGSKA (reference sequence). CDR3 sequence: CSDSVLGSYNEQFF. In nucleotides, the CDR3 is TGCAGTGATAGTGTCCTGGGCTCCTACAATGAGCAGTTCTTC.

This clonotype appeared many times. The rearrangement links TRBV6-1 to TRBJ1-5; TRBD1 is a possible D gene (6 bases). V was clipped by 2 bases and J by 3 bases, with 14 bases between them. The CDR3 is 16 residues long. Germline V gives CDR1 MNHNS, CDR2 SASEGT. The CDR3 bases are TGTGCCAGCAGTGAATCCCCTGGACAGACCAATCAGCCCCAGCATTTT. Translated, it gives CASSESPGQTNQPQHF.

This clonotype was counted between two and nine times. At one of its ends the junction is not consistent with the germline gene, which may arise from a read error. The V and J genes are TRBV6-5 and TRBJ2-7; D is possibly TRBD1 or TRBD2 (5 bases each). The CDR3 covers 13 residues. Germline CDR1 reads MNHEY; CDR2 reads SVGAGI. CDR3: CVSRTLGSYEQYF. Written as DNA, the CDR3 is TGTGTCAGCAGGACACTAGGCTCCTACGAGCAGTACTTC.

The sample holds many counts of this clonotype. The chain has TRBV6-1 and TRBJ2-5; 10 bases align to TRBD2. V trimming: 5 bases; J trimming: 5 bases; junction bases outside the gene matches: 5. Germline V gene sequence: CDR1 MNHNS, CDR2 SASEGT. The CDR3 runs to 14 residues. The CDR3 protein is CASSSGRAVETQYF. CDR3 coding DNA: TGTGCCAGCAGTAGCGGGAGGGCCGTGGAGACCCAGTACTTC.

To note about this clonotype: The junction departs from the called germline gene at one end, perhaps through a read error. This chain connects TRBV6-1 to TRBJ1-3, with TRBD1 identical over 7 bases. Germline CDR1 MNHNS, CDR2 SASEGT. There are 14 residues in the CDR3. This chain's CDR3 is CVSSDDRDGNTIYF. CDR3 coding DNA: TGTGTCAGCAGCGACGACAGGGATGGAAACACCATATATTTT.

About this clonotype itself: Sequence at one end of the junction differs from germline and may be a read error. This chain connects TRBV5-4 to TRBJ2-3; D call uncertain. The CDR3 length is 13 residues. Germline assignment: CDR1 SGHNT and CDR2 YYREEE (reference sequence). Written as DNA, the CDR3 is TGTGCCAGCAGCTGGGGTGGCACAGATACGCACTATTTT. Encoded protein: CASSWGGTDTHYF.

This clonotype was observed once. Germline is not matched at one junction end, which may reflect a read error. V usage is TRBV6-5 and J usage is TRBJ2-7; TRBD2 agrees at 7 bases. Germline CDR1 reads MNHEY; CDR2 reads SVGAGI. The CDR3 has 15 residues. The CDR3 nucleotides read TGTGCCAGGAGTTACTCGAGGCGGGGGACGGACGAGCAGTACTTT. This gives the protein CARSYSRRGTDEQYF.

Note on this clonotype: The junction and the germline gene differ at one end; a read error may be behind it. This chain links TRBV6-1 with TRBJ1-5; 7 bases align to TRBD1. The CDR3 extends over 15 amino acids. Germline CDR1 reads MNHNS; CDR2 reads SASEGT. CDR3 region: CASSKLRQGSQPQHF. Here the CDR3 DNA reads TGTGCCAGCAGTAAGTTACGACAGGGTTCTCAGCCCCAACATTTT.

This chain joins TRBV20-1 and TRBJ2-5; a weak D match, TRBD1 (5 bases). The CDR3 extends over 12 amino acids. CDR1 and CDR2 (germline): DFQATT, SNEGSKA (reference sequence). Deletions cut 5 bases from V and 13 bases from J, with 20 bases between. The CDR3 reads CSALGVVETRYF. The CDR3 bases are TGCAGTGCTTTAGGGGTAGTGGAGACTCGGTACTTC.

A note on this clonotype: The germline gene is not matched at one end of the junction; a read error may be the cause. The gene calls are TRBV14 and TRBJ2-1; 13 bases align to TRBD2. Germline loops: CDR1 SGHDN, CDR2 FVKESK. This CDR3 region has 16 residues. This chain's CDR3 is CANSPLGLAGLDEQFF. Written as DNA, the CDR3 is TGTGCCAACAGCCCTTTGGGACTAGCGGGATTAGATGAGCAGTTCTTC.

For this clonotype: It may be a read error: a sequence one base away is much more abundant. V gene TRBV6-2 or TRBV6-3 combines with J gene TRBJ2-3; D is ambiguous. The CDR3 is made up of 14 amino acids. CDR1 and CDR2 from the germline V gene are MNHEY and SVGEGT. CDR3 DNA sequence: TGTGCCAGCAGTTACTGGCCCCGCACAGATATGCAGTATTTT. Its translation is CASSYWPRTDMQYF.

This clonotype appeared a few times. A read error may account for a junction end that differs from germline. The V gene is TRBV5-1, the J gene TRBJ2-1; no definite D call. The CDR3 runs 12 residues. CDR1 SGHRS and CDR2 YFSETQ come from the germline V gene. DNA for the CDR3: TGCGCCGGCAGCTTCCAGAACAATGAGCAGTTCTTC. It codes for CAGSFQNNEQFF.

A word on this clonotype: Compared with germline, one end of the junction differs, possibly owing to a read error. The rearrangement joins TRBV6-5 to TRBJ2-7; no clear D gene. Germline CDR1 is MNHEY and CDR2 is SVGAGI. This CDR3 has 14 amino acids. Here the CDR3 DNA reads TGTGCCAGCAGTCGCACCCGGTCCTCCTACGAGTATTTCTTC. It codes for CASSRTRSSYEYFF.

The chain carries TRBV6-5 and TRBJ1-6; no definite D call. The CDR3 contains 11 residues. In germline, CDR1 is MNHEY, CDR2 SVGAGI. V lost 6 bases, J lost 14 bases, and 11 bases lay in between. CDR3 nucleotides: TGTGCCAGCAGAAATAGAGGGTCCCTCCACTTT. Residues: CASRNRGSLHF.

Remarks on this clonotype: One end of the junction does not line up with germline, which may come from a read error. This sequence joins TRBV6-1 and TRBJ1-6; 8 positions agree with TRBD1. CDR1 is MNHNS, CDR2 SASEGT, per germline. There are 16 residues in the CDR3. The chain's CDR3 is CVSRGQGALYNSPLHF. The CDR3 nucleotides are TGTGTCAGCAGAGGCCAGGGGGCGCTCTATAATTCACCTCTCCACTTT.

Comments on this clonotype: The junction shows a germline mismatch at one end, possibly a read error. The chain couples TRBV7-8 to TRBJ1-5, with unresolved D. Germline V gene data show CDR1 as SGHVS and CDR2 as FQNEAQ. The CDR3 is 16 amino acids. Here the CDR3 reads CVSSLVSDLSNQPQHF. CDR3 DNA: TGTGTCAGCAGCTTAGTTTCCGACCTTAGCAATCAGCCCCAGCATTTT.

Remarks on this clonotype: A much larger clone differs from this one at a single base, so this may be a read error. This chain connects TRBV11-3 to TRBJ2-1; D may match TRBD1 or TRBD2 (5 bases each). Per germline, CDR1 SGHNT and CDR2 YENEEA. CDR3 length: 13 residues. This CDR3 is CAISQATGTEQFF. The CDR3, as DNA: TGTGCCATCAGCCAGGCCACGGGGACTGAGCAGTTCTTC.

A note on this clonotype: The CDR3 does not end in the conserved phenylalanine or tryptophan, so this is likely a read error. It is unclear where the CDR3 begins or ends on the DNA, so no DNA is shown, and the CDR3 is as TCRdb lists it. The chain is built from TRBV29-1 and TRBJ2-3; the table's D call TRBD1 went unverified against the DNA. With termini counted, the CDR3 has 15 amino acids. CDR1 and CDR2 from the germline V gene are SQVTM and ANQGSEA. The CDR3 is CSVEGSGTTTGTQYL.